What follows is one T cell receptor (beta chain) and its context. J was trimmed by 1 base and V by 5 bases; bases with no gene match: 4. This CDR3 region has 15 residues. From germline, CDR1 is SGHTA and CDR2 FQGNSA. These data belong to a study of blood T cell repertoires in COVID-19. Study information: COVID-19 samples collected from the United States, Italy and Spain covered acute and convalescent phases. The cDNA or gDNA used as material had been derived from T cells, B-cell-depleted T cells, or PBMCs.

In the study's own analysis: How many nucleated cells were present was estimated from reference gene primer amplification. Sequenced by immunoSEQ multiplex PCR; TCRdb stores in-frame clones only, minus some. The D gene and trimming were derived from the DNA, and the V and J assignments and clone size from that table. The sample lists about 95,000 clones; 75% to 95% were seen once. The sample consisted of peripheral blood. The TCR comes from a woman in her forties or fifties in a cohort sampled during active COVID-19. The chain employs TRBV7-2 and TRBJ2-2, with 7 bases matching TRBD2. DNA of the CDR3: TGTGCCAGCAGCCTGGGGGGGTGGAACACCGGGGAGCTGTTTTTT. Translating it yields CASSLGGWNTGELFF.